These 26 T cell receptor beta chains were all obtained from the same sample, sequenced in a study of shared clonotypes between healthy human individuals (dated by TCRdb to 2020 to 2022). Library generation was performed with the immunoSEQ multiplex PCR assay. TCRdb retrieved this table from immuneACCESS and kept in-frame rearrangements only. Not all clones are present; in checked studies, unresolved V genes account for under half, and no reason is known for the remainder. The sample records more than 450,000 clones, 75% to 85% of which are singletons. The top ten clonotypes cover 10% to 15% of the sample. The sequencing sample was made of PBMCs. These receptors were taken from a woman between 40 and 50 years old in good health. Some clones in this sample may be carry-over from other donors' samples.

This clone has ten or more counts. The chain links TRBV4-1 to TRBJ2-5, with D possibly TRBD2 on 7 matching bases. CDR3 length: 14 amino acids. Trimming removed 0 bases from V and 5 bases from J, with 10 bases in between. Germline V gene sequence: CDR1 MGHRA, CDR2 YSYEKL. The DNA for the CDR3 is TGCGCCAGCAGCCAAGATGGGGGGGCGGAGACCCAGTACTTC. Translated, it gives CASSQDGGAETQYF.

The rearrangement links TRBV19 to TRBJ2-5, with a tentative D call TRBD2 (6 bases). Germline CDR1 is LNHDA and CDR2 is SQIVND (reference sequence). V lost 3 bases to trimming and J lost 7 bases, with 12 bases between them. This CDR3 is built from 13 residues. This CDR3 reads CASSIGGVGTQYF. DNA for the CDR3: TGTGCCAGTAGTATTGGAGGGGTTGGGACCCAGTACTTC. Full variable domain (outside the CDR3, taken from reference TRBV19 and TRBJ2-5): DGGITQSPKYLFRKEGQNVTLSCEQNLNHDAMYWYRQDPGQGLRLIYYSQIVNDFQKGDIAEGYSVSREKKESFPLTVTSAQKNPTAFYLCASSIGGVGTQYFGPGTRLLVL.

The J gene is TRBJ2-7, the V gene TRBV27; tentatively, D is TRBD1 (5 bases). V was cut by 4 bases and J by 0 bases, with 16 bases left in between. The V gene's germline CDR1 is MNHEY and CDR2 SMNVEV (reference sequence). The CDR3 has 16 residues. CDR3 sequence: CASSSPRQGNSYEQYF. The CDR3 region has the DNA TGTGCCAGCAGTTCCCCTAGGCAGGGAAACTCCTACGAGCAGTACTTC.

V gene TRBV6-5 combines with J gene TRBJ1-1; D gene unclear. The CDR3 length is 14 residues. V lost 2 bases to trimming and J lost 8 bases, with 15 bases between them. In germline, CDR1 is MNHEY, CDR2 SVGAGI. The DNA for the CDR3 is TGTGCCAGCAGTTACGGAGGGTCAAGAACCGAAGCTTTCTTT. This codes for CASSYGGSRTEAFF.

The chain carries TRBV4-1 and TRBJ1-6, with TRBD1 as a possible D gene (6 bases). With 1 base removed from V and 9 bases from J, the gap between germline ends came to 13 bases. The CDR3 runs to 15 residues. The germline gives CDR1 MGHRA, CDR2 YSYEKL. The CDR3: CASSQVLDSLSPLHF. DNA of the CDR3: TGCGCCAGCAGCCAAGTTTTGGACAGTCTTTCACCCCTCCACTTT.

The chain has TRBV14 and TRBJ2-2; perhaps TRBD2 as D (5 bases). The V and J ends lost 0 bases and 0 bases respectively, with 8 bases between them. The CDR3 runs 16 residues. Germline loops: CDR1 SGHDN, CDR2 FVKESK. CDR3 sequence (DNA): TGTGCCAGCAGCCAAGATCGGGGAGCGAACACCGGGGAGCTGTTTTTT. It is translated as CASSQDRGANTGELFF.

The chain combines TRBV5-1 with TRBJ2-3, with D maybe TRBD1 (7 bases). Per the germline V gene, CDR1 is SGHRS and CDR2 is YFSETQ. The CDR3 runs to 16 residues. V was cut by 5 bases and J by 3 bases, with 19 bases left in between. The CDR3 DNA follows: TGCGCCAGCAGACGAGGGGGCGCCCGGGGGACAGATACGCAGTATTTT. Its protein is CASRRGGARGTDTQYF.

The J gene is TRBJ2-1, the V gene TRBV9; 12 bases fit TRBD2. Trimming at V came to 0 bases and at J to 9 bases, leaving 4 bases not matched to a gene. Germline assignment: CDR1 SGDLS and CDR2 YYNGEE. The CDR3 contains 15 residues. CDR3 in DNA: TGTGCCAGCAGCGTAGGACTAGCGGGAGAGGGTGAGCAGTTCTTC. Translating gives CASSVGLAGEGEQFF.

The chain is built from TRBV6-5 and TRBJ2-1; 7 bases match TRBD2. The germline V gene encodes CDR1 MNHEY and CDR2 SVGAGI. J lost 7 bases, V lost 9 bases, and 6 bases had no gene match. The CDR3 has 12 amino acids. The DNA for the CDR3 is TGTGCCAGTCTAGCGGAGCTTAATGAGCAGTTCTTC. It codes for CASLAELNEQFF.

The V and J genes are TRBV20-1 and TRBJ1-2, with D perhaps matching TRBD1 (5 bases). V lost 6 bases, J lost 4 bases, and 9 bases lay in between. Germline V gives CDR1 DFQATT, CDR2 SNEGSKA (reference sequence). CDR3 size: 11 residues. The CDR3 DNA is TGCAGTGCAGGGGACCGCTATGGCTACACCTTC. It specifies CSAGDRYGYTF.

As concerns this clone: Its ends do not fully match the called genes, so a read error is possible. The chain combines TRBV7-7 with TRBJ2-3, with a weak D call TRBD2 (6 bases). Germline CDR1 SSHAT, CDR2 FNYEAQ (reference sequence). There are 15 residues in the CDR3. CDR3 residues: CASSLGSSSTDTQYF. The CDR3 DNA reads as TGTGCTAGCAGCCTCGGGAGTTCTAGCACAGATACGCAGTATTTT.

The sample holds one count of this clone. The J gene is TRBJ1-1, the V gene TRBV7-8, with unresolved D. Germline values: CDR1 SGHVS, CDR2 FQNEAQ. The CDR3 consists of 12 residues. Trimming stripped 5 bases from V and 4 bases from J, with 8 bases between. CDR3: CASSVRITEAFF. CDR3 coding DNA: TGTGCCAGCAGCGTCCGGATCACTGAAGCTTTCTTT.

The chain has TRBV18 and TRBJ2-1; D is undetermined. The CDR3 extends over 15 amino acids. V shed 2 bases and J shed 5 bases, with 13 bases lying between them. CDR1 and CDR2 (germline): KGHSH, LQKENI. DNA for the CDR3: TGTGCCAGCTCACCATATAGGAAAACAGACAATGAGCAGTTCTTC. Amino acids: CASSPYRKTDNEQFF.

V usage is TRBV7-3 and J usage is TRBJ2-3; TRBD2 aligns across 11 bases. The germline gives CDR1 SGHTA, CDR2 FQGTGA. The V gene end was trimmed by 5 bases and the J gene end by 5 bases; junction bases not matched to a gene: 9. The CDR3 sequence is 16 residues long. Written as DNA, the CDR3 is TGTGCCAGCAGCCCTCGTACTAGCGGGAGAGGAGATACGCAGTATTTT. Protein sequence: CASSPRTSGRGDTQYF.

V gene TRBV15 combines with J gene TRBJ2-7; D remains ambiguous. CDR1 is LNHNV and CDR2 is YYDKDF in the germline V gene (reference sequence). The CDR3 covers 14 residues. Trimming pared 1 base from V and 2 bases from J, leaving 9 bases between. The CDR3 reads CATSRAVVPYEQYF. The CDR3 bases are TGTGCCACCAGCAGAGCGGTAGTACCCTACGAGCAGTACTTC.

This chain joins TRBV27 and TRBJ1-1, with TRBD1 matching over 7 bases. After removal of 4 bases from V and 4 bases from J, the junction contained 12 bases not matched to a gene. Per germline, CDR1 MNHEY and CDR2 SMNVEV (reference sequence). The CDR3 has 16 amino acids. The CDR3 DNA reads TGTGCCAGCAGTTCGGAAAGGGGGCAGTTTGGCACTGAAGCTTTCTTT. This codes for CASSSERGQFGTEAFF.

A few counts support this clone. J is TRBJ2-1 and V is TRBV28, with D tentatively TRBD1 (6 bases). Per germline, CDR1 MDHEN and CDR2 SYDVKM. CDR3 length: 12 amino acids. The ends were cut back, 6 bases at V and 8 bases at J, with 11 bases in the middle. CDR3 residues: CASRKQGYEQFF. In DNA form, the CDR3 reads TGTGCCAGCAGGAAACAGGGTTATGAGCAGTTCTTC.

This clone showed up just once. The chain has TRBV7-2 and TRBJ2-1; D is perhaps TRBD1 or TRBD2 (5 bases each). Germline V gene data show CDR1 as SGHTA and CDR2 as FQGNSA. Trimming left V 2 bases short and J 15 bases short, with 17 bases between. The CDR3 has 13 amino acids. DNA for the CDR3: TGTGCCAGCAGCTTATTGGGGGAACCACATCGGTTCTTC. Translating gives CASSLLGEPHRFF.

J is TRBJ2-6 and V is TRBV19; no clear D. V was cut by 4 bases and J by 0 bases, with 7 bases left in between. The CDR3 is 15 amino acids. CDR1 is LNHDA and CDR2 is SQIVND in the germline V gene (reference sequence). DNA of the CDR3: TGTGCCAGTAGTACCCTGACCTCTGGGGCCAACGTCCTGACTTTC. Translated: CASSTLTSGANVLTF.

This clone was counted only a few times. This chain links TRBV7-2 with TRBJ2-3; D is unclear. This CDR3 contains 13 residues. CDR1 and CDR2 (germline): SGHTA, FQGNSA. Trimming took 5 bases from V and 1 from J, leaving 7 bases between them. CDR3 nucleotides: TGTGCCAGCAGCCCGTATGGCACAGATACGCAGTATTTT. Residues: CASSPYGTDTQYF.

This clone was detected only once. The V call is TRBV18, the J call TRBJ2-7; 9 bases are shared with TRBD1. After removal of 2 bases from V and 6 bases from J, the junction contained 8 bases not matched to a gene. CDR3 length: 15 amino acids. Germline V gene lookup returns CDR1 KGHSH and CDR2 LQKENI. CDR3 coding DNA: TGTGCCAGCTCACCAAGGACAGGGGTTGGAGGCGAGCAGTACTTC. Its protein product is CASSPRTGVGGEQYF.

This clone was seen many times. The V call is TRBV5-1, the J call TRBJ2-5; 9 bases fit TRBD1. With V trimmed by 3 bases and J by 5 bases, 8 bases remained unmatched. The CDR3 is 15 residues long. Germline V gene lookup returns CDR1 SGHRS and CDR2 YFSETQ. CDR3 sequence (DNA): TGCGCCAGCAGCTCCTCGGACAGGGGAGGGGAGACCCAGTACTTC. It yields the protein CASSSSDRGGETQYF.

The rearrangement links TRBV21-1 to TRBJ2-6; the table's D call, TRBD1, was not checked against the DNA. TRBV21-1 is reported as a pseudogene. The CDR3 length is 17 residues. CDR3 amino acids: CASSGQAPYSGANVLTF. CDR3 in DNA: TGTGCCAGCAGCGGACAGGCACCCTACTCTGGGGCCAACGTCCTGACTTTC.

Comments on this clone: The sample carries other DNA sequences with the same CDR3. The chain is built from TRBV29-1 and TRBJ1-1, with D possibly TRBD1 on 5 matching bases. The CDR3 is made up of 11 amino acids. Germline CDR1 and CDR2: SQVTM and ANQGSEA. V gave up 6 bases and J gave up 4 bases, with 9 bases separating them. The CDR3 DNA reads as TGCAGCGTGGGGCAGGGCACTGAAGCTTTCTTT. Protein product: CSVGQGTEAFF.

The sample holds one count of this clone. The rearrangement uses TRBV29-1 and TRBJ1-1, with D possibly matching TRBD1 (6 bases). The germline V and J ends were trimmed by 8 bases and 8 bases, with 21 bases remaining between them. Germline CDR1 is SQVTM and CDR2 is ANQGSEA. The CDR3 sequence is 13 residues long. This chain's CDR3 is CSYIPQGGTEAFF. The CDR3 DNA is TGCAGCTATATTCCCCAAGGGGGGACGGAAGCTTTCTTT.

The V gene is TRBV23-1, the J gene TRBJ2-7; D is unresolved. TRBV23-1 is known as an ORF, though its function is uncertain. The CDR3 is made up of 15 amino acids. V lost 1 base, J lost 12 bases, and 22 bases lay in between. Written as DNA, the CDR3 is TGCGCCAGCAGTCAATTCCAGTTTCGACGGATGGTACGGTACTTC. Protein: CASSQFQFRRMVRYF.